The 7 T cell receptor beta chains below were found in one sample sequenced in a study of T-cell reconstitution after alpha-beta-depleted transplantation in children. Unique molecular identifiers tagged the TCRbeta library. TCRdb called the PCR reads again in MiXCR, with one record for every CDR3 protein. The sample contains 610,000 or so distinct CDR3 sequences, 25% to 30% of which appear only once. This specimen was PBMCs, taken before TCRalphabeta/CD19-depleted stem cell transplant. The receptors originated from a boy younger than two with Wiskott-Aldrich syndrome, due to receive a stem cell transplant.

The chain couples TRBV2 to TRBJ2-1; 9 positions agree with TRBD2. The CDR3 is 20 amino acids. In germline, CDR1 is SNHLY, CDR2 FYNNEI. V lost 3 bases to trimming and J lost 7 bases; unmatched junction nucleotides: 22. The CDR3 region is CASSDPASGVALGPINEQFF. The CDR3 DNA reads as TGTGCCAGCAGTGATCCGGCTAGCGGGGTAGCTTTGGGACCCATTAATGAGCAGTTCTTC.

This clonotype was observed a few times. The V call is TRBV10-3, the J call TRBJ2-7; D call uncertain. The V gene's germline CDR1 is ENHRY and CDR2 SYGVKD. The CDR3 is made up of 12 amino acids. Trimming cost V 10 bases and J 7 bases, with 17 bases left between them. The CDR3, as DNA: TGTGCCACCAGCCTCGGGTTAGGGGAGCAGTACTTC. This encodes CATSLGLGEQYF.

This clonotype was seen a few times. The CDR3 nucleotides read TGTGCCAGCAGCTTTCGGACTACCGAGCAGTACTTC. Its protein product is CASSFRTTEQYF. This chain joins TRBV5-6 and TRBJ2-7; the D gene is possibly TRBD2 (6 bases). The CDR3 is made up of 12 amino acids. The germline gives CDR1 SGHDT, CDR2 YYEEEE. Trimming stripped 2 bases from V and 6 bases from J, with 9 bases between.

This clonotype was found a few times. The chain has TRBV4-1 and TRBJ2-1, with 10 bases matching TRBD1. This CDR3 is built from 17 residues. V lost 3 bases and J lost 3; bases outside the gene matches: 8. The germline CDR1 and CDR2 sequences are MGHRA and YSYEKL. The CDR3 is CASSHRQGASVYNEQFF. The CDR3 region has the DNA TGCGCCAGCAGCCACCGACAGGGGGCTAGCGTCTACAATGAGCAGTTCTTC.

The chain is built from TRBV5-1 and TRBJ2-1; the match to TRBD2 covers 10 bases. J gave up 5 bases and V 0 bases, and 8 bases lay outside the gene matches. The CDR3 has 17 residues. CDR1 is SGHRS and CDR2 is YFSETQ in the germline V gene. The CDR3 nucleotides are TGCGCCAGCAGCTTGGAGCTAGCGGGAGTTGGTCACAATGAGCAGTTCTTC. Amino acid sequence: CASSLELAGVGHNEQFF. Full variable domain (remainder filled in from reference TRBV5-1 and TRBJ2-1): KAGVTQTPRYLIKTRGQQVTLSCSPISGHRSVSWYQQTPGQGLQFLFEYFSETQRNKGNFPGRFSGRQFSNSRSEMNVSTLELGDSALYLCASSLELAGVGHNEQFFGPGTRLTVL.

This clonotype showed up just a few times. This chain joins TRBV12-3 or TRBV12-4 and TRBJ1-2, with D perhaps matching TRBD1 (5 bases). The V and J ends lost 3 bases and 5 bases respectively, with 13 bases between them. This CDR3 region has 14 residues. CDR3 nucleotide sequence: TGTGCCAGCAGTTTGGTCCGACAGCGGTATGGCTACACCTTC. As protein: CASSLVRQRYGYTF.

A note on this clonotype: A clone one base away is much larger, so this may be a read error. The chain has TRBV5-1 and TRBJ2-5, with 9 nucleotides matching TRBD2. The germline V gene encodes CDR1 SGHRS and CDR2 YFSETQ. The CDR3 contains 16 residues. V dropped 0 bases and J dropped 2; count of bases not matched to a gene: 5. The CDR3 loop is CASSLGLAEKQETQYF. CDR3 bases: TGCGCCAGCAGCTTGGGACTAGCGGAGAAACAAGAGACCCAGTACTTC.